This T cell receptor beta chain emerged from a study of blood T cell repertoires in COVID-19. Study-level information: COVID-19 samples from acute and convalescent phases originated in the United States, Italy and Spain. From T cells, B-cell-depleted T cells, or PBMCs came the material, which was cDNA or gDNA.

Original data processing: Scientists estimated how many nucleated cells there were by amplifying reference gene primers. This table comes from immunoSEQ multiplex PCR, and its TCRdb copy is limited to in-frame clones, with some not included. The V and J calls and clone size come from that table; D and trimming were worked out from the DNA. The sample records approximately 150,000 clones, just over 85% being singletons. The germline V gene encodes CDR1 MNHEY and CDR2 SMNVEV (reference sequence). Unmatched junction bases numbered 5, after V lost 5 bases and J lost 4 bases. CDR3 length: 15 residues. This receptor was identified in a woman aged 55 to 70 with acute or convalescent COVID-19. This chain uses TRBV27 with TRBJ1-5; 10 nucleotides align to TRBD1. The specimen was peripheral blood. As DNA, the CDR3 is TGTGCCAGCAGTCTGACAGGGGGCCAAAATCAGCCCCAGCATTTT. Protein: CASSLTGGQNQPQHF.